The present TCR beta chain was sequenced within a study of Graves' ophthalmopathy and Graves' hyperthyroidism. Uncontrolled infections, pregnancy, lactation or other autoimmune diseases led to patient exclusion. Points from the study as a whole: The model predicted progression of ophthalmopathy with a sensitivity of 60% to 71%, and its specificity was roughly 72%.

The sequenced template was RNA, covering the TCR beta CDR3 region. The library came from an HTBI-primed first-round RT-PCR and a second-round multiplex PCR. One entry per CDR3 protein results from TCRdb running MiXCR on the multiplex PCR reads. Here the sample spans hundreds of thousands of distinct CDR3 sequences, roughly 41% being singletons. This clonotype occurred a few times. Its antigen is still unknown. Trimming removed 0 bases at V and 0 bases at J, with 6 bases between. The CDR3 is 15 amino acids. Germline V gene sequence: CDR1 SGHAT, CDR2 FQNNGV. The TCR was taken from an adult man with Graves' ophthalmopathy. The chain recombines TRBV11-2 with TRBJ1-3, with D uncertain. Sequences were obtained from peripheral blood. CDR3 sequence (DNA): TGTGCCAGCAGCTTAGATGGTTCCTCTGGAAACACCATATATTTT. It encodes CASSLDGSSGNTIYF.